These 18 T cell receptor beta chains share one sample of origin, sequenced in a study of human thymus T cells. The study used thymus tissue resected during corrective heart surgery. The data were produced by immunoSEQ multiplex PCR, yet TCRdb's version contains in-frame clones alone and is incomplete. In the table there are approximately 71,000 clones, 85% to 95% of which are singletons. The sequencing sample was made of thymus tissue. The receptors were gathered from a girl under three years old with a congenital heart defect but otherwise immunologically healthy.

The J gene is TRBJ2-7, the V gene TRBV27; D is undetermined. Germline CDR1 and CDR2: MNHEY and SMNVEV (reference sequence). Between the trimmed V and J ends, which lost 2 bases and 0 bases, there was a span of 8 bases. The CDR3 loop spans 14 amino acids. This CDR3 reads CASSLRGRSYEQYF. CDR3 bases: TGTGCCAGCAGTTTACGTGGACGCTCCTACGAGCAGTACTTC.

DNA of the CDR3: TGTGCCAGCAGCTGGGGAGGGTATGGCTACACCTTC. Translating it yields CASSWGGYGYTF. The rearrangement joins TRBV11-2 to TRBJ1-2; D not resolved. The CDR3 is 12 amino acids. From germline, CDR1 is SGHAT and CDR2 FQNNGV. The ends were cut back, 4 bases at V and 5 bases at J, with 8 bases in the middle.

The chain combines TRBV5-8 with TRBJ2-1, with a weak D call TRBD1 (6 bases). The CDR3 is made up of 20 amino acids. Trimming cost V 3 bases and J 7 bases, with 32 bases left between them. Germline V gene lookup returns CDR1 SGHTS and CDR2 YDEGEE. CDR3 nucleotide sequence: TGTGCCAGCAGCTCCGGACAGCCGGAATTTGGGATGGCCACTAAGAATGAGCAGTTCTTC. Translating gives CASSSGQPEFGMATKNEQFF.

The chain links TRBV9 to TRBJ2-1; 8 bases are a match to TRBD2. Trimming removed 3 bases from V and 2 bases from J; junction bases left unmatched: 4. The CDR3 is 15 residues long. Germline V gene lookup returns CDR1 SGDLS and CDR2 YYNGEE. DNA for the CDR3: TGTGCCAGCAGCGCGATAGCGGGAACCTACAATGAGCAGTTCTTC. Translation: CASSAIAGTYNEQFF.

This clone was observed a single time. This chain uses TRBV11-2 with TRBJ2-2; 7 bases align to TRBD2. Germline CDR1 reads SGHAT; CDR2 reads FQNNGV. The junction had 4 bases not matched to a gene; V was cut back by 2 bases and J by 1 base. CDR3 length equals 16 residues. The CDR3 nucleotides read TGTGCCAGCAGCTTACCAGCGGGAAGGAACACCGGGGAGCTGTTTTTT. This translates into CASSLPAGRNTGELFF. Filled out from reference TRBV11-2 and TRBJ2-2, the complete variable domain reads EAGVAQSPRYKIIEKRQSVAFWCNPISGHATLYWYQQILGQGPKLLIQFQNNGVVDDSQLPKDRFSAERLKGVDSTLKIQPAKLEDSAVYLCASSLPAGRNTGELFFGEGSRLTVL.

The chain uses TRBV7-9 and TRBJ2-5, with TRBD2 matching 12 bases. Germline loops: CDR1 SEHNR, CDR2 FQNEAQ (reference sequence). The trim removed 4 bases at V and 5 bases at J, leaving 2 bases unmatched. This CDR3 spans 14 amino acids. The CDR3 nucleotides read TGTGCCAGCAGCTCCGGACTAGCGGGGGAGACCCAGTACTTC. This sequence encodes CASSSGLAGETQYF. The whole variable domain, remainder taken from reference TRBV7-9 and TRBJ2-5, is DTGVSQNPRHKITKRGQNVTFRCDPISEHNRLYWYRQTLGQGPEFLTYFQNEAQLEKSRLLSDRFSAERPKGSFSTLEIQRTEQGDSAMYLCASSSGLAGETQYFGPGTRLLVL.

The rearrangement joins TRBV29-1 to TRBJ2-3, with unresolved D. Germline CDR1 and CDR2: SQVTM and ANQGSEA. The CDR3 totals 12 residues. The ends were cut back, 1 base at V and 6 bases at J, with 8 bases in the middle. The CDR3 DNA follows: TGCAGCGTTGAAGCGCGGTTGGATACGCAGTATTTT. It encodes CSVEARLDTQYF.

This rearrangement joins TRBV5-6 to TRBJ2-7; 9 bases agree with TRBD1. Germline V gene data show CDR1 as SGHDT and CDR2 as YYEEEE. The CDR3 totals 15 residues. V shed 1 base and J 7 bases; nucleotides not matched to a gene: 9. The chain's CDR3 is CASSLPRQGEWEQYF. CDR3 bases: TGTGCCAGCAGCTTGCCGAGACAGGGGGAGTGGGAGCAGTACTTC. Together with reference TRBV5-6 and TRBJ2-7, the CDR3 gives the full variable domain: DAGVTQSPTHLIKTRGQQVTLRCSPKSGHDTVSWYQQALGQGPQFIFQYYEEEERQRGNFPDRFSGHQFPNYSSELNVNALLLGDSALYLCASSLPRQGEWEQYFGPGTRLTVT.

Concerning this clone itself: The junction departs from the called germline gene at one end, perhaps through a read error. CDR3 nucleotide sequence: TGCGCCAGCAGATTGGGGGGGTTCCGAGACTCTGGGGCCAACGTCCTGACTTTC. This codes for CASRLGGFRDSGANVLTF. The chain combines TRBV5-1 with TRBJ2-6; 7 bases line up with TRBD2. The CDR3 runs to 18 residues. The germline V gene encodes CDR1 SGHRS and CDR2 YFSETQ.

The rearrangement links TRBV7-9 to TRBJ2-5; 7 nucleotides align to TRBD1. This CDR3 spans 16 amino acids. Germline CDR1 and CDR2: SEHNR and FQNEAQ (reference sequence). The J segment lost 5 bases and the V segment lost 4 bases, leaving 13 bases of the junction unmatched. DNA for the CDR3: TGTGCCAGCAGCTCGCGTGCCCACAGGGGTCGGGAGACCCAGTACTTC. Protein sequence: CASSSRAHRGRETQYF.

V gene TRBV27 combines with J gene TRBJ2-5, with D perhaps TRBD1 (6 bases). The V gene's germline CDR1 is MNHEY and CDR2 SMNVEV (reference sequence). This CDR3 is 14 amino acids long. The V gene lost 6 bases and the J gene lost 3 bases, with 14 bases spanning the gap. The CDR3 is CASSPVGGKETQYF. CDR3 nucleotide sequence: TGTGCCAGCAGCCCGGTAGGGGGAAAAGAGACCCAGTACTTC.

The CDR3 protein is CASSPPGSPTYEQYF. CDR3 in DNA: TGTGCCAGCAGCCCTCCGGGCAGTCCGACCTACGAGCAGTACTTC. The chain carries TRBV7-9 and TRBJ2-7, with unresolved D. The CDR3 runs 15 residues. Trimming pared 5 bases from V and 2 bases from J, leaving 16 bases between. Germline V CDR1 and CDR2: SEHNR, FQNEAQ (reference sequence).

The genes are TRBV9 and TRBJ2-4, with D possibly TRBD2 on 6 matching bases. The CDR3 contains 15 residues. V was cut by 4 bases and J by 3 bases, with 14 bases left in between. From germline, CDR1 is SGDLS and CDR2 YYNGEE. CDR3 residues: CASSPTLGGKNIQYF. In nucleotides, the CDR3 is TGTGCCAGCAGCCCCACGTTGGGGGGCAAAAACATTCAGTACTTC.

The chain joins TRBV5-1 to TRBJ1-4; 10 bases fit TRBD1. Germline values: CDR1 SGHRS, CDR2 YFSETQ. V was pared by 5 bases and J by 10 bases, with 14 bases of the junction left unmatched. This CDR3 is 16 amino acids long. The CDR3: CASSPPRTGGHRKLFF. The CDR3 nucleotides read TGCGCCAGCAGTCCACCCAGGACAGGGGGACATAGAAAACTGTTTTTT.

The chain carries TRBV5-6 and TRBJ2-4; D uncertain. The CDR3 is made up of 16 amino acids. Germline V gives CDR1 SGHDT, CDR2 YYEEEE. V gave up 2 bases and J gave up 0 bases, with 12 bases separating them. The DNA of the CDR3 is TGTGCCAGCAGCTTCGAGAGAGTGATAGCCAAAAACATTCAGTACTTC. Its translation is CASSFERVIAKNIQYF.

This chain links TRBV4-2 with TRBJ2-1; TRBD2 matches at 7 bases. Trimming cost V 4 bases and J 4 bases; bases outside gene matches: 7. This CDR3 comprises 15 residues. The V gene's germline CDR1 is LGHNA and CDR2 YNFKEQ. The CDR3 region has the DNA TGTGCCAGCAGCCCTCCGGGACTACCGTACAATGAGCAGTTCTTC. Protein sequence: CASSPPGLPYNEQFF.

The gene calls are TRBV13 and TRBJ2-1, with D maybe TRBD2 (5 bases). Germline V CDR1 and CDR2: PRHDT, FYEKMQ (reference sequence). V was shortened by 5 bases and J by 0 bases, with 8 bases between the two germline ends. The CDR3 covers 14 residues. Here the CDR3 reads CASSPRDSYNEQFF. CDR3 nucleotide sequence: TGTGCCAGCAGCCCACGGGACTCCTACAATGAGCAGTTCTTC.

V usage is TRBV2 and J usage is TRBJ2-5, with 9 bases aligning to TRBD1. There are 16 residues in the CDR3. V shed 6 bases, J shed 7 bases, and the junction held 15 bases outside the gene matches. Germline lookup yields CDR1 SNHLY and CDR2 FYNNEI. This CDR3 reads CASRERDREGTRTQYF. The CDR3 DNA reads as TGTGCCAGCAGAGAAAGGGACAGGGAGGGAACCAGGACCCAGTACTTC. The variable domain in full, completed from reference TRBV2 and TRBJ2-5, reads EPEVTQTPSHQVTQMGQEVILRCVPISNHLYFYWYRQILGQKVEFLVSFYNNEISEKSEIFDDQFSVERPDGSNFTLKIRSTKLEDSAMYFCASRERDREGTRTQYFGPGTRLLVL.